This passage covers 15 T cell receptor beta chains from one sample sequenced in a study of vaccination and CD4 T cells after COVID-19. The treatment denotes: roughly ten-day PBMC culture with coronavirus spike peptide pools or control peptides (ViraFEST assay). The antigens for these receptors are not known. At the Johns Hopkins FTIC core, DNA taken from cultured CD4+ T cells was sequenced by way of the Oncomine TCR Beta short-read assay. Each CDR3 protein gets one entry after TCRdb re-called the PCR reads with MiXCR. The sample lists around 26,000 distinct CDR3 sequences, about 50% occurring once. The specimen was CD4+ T cells from blood, cultured in vitro, collected before SARS-CoV-2 vaccination. The receptors here all came from a human donor who received a COVID-19 vaccine.

The gene calls are TRBV20-1 and TRBJ2-5; D might be TRBD2 (5 bases). The V gene lost 5 bases and the J gene lost 2 bases, with 12 bases spanning the gap. CDR3 length: 13 residues. CDR1 and CDR2 from the germline V gene are DFQATT and SNEGSKA (reference sequence). The CDR3 DNA reads as TGCAGTGCTCTCGGCTGGGAGCAAGAGACCCAGTACTTC. It yields the protein CSALGWEQETQYF.

Comment on this clonotype: At one boundary the junction diverges from the germline segment, which might be a read error. The chain links TRBV4-1 to TRBJ2-5, with a weak D call TRBD1 (6 bases). Germline lookup yields CDR1 MGHRA and CDR2 YSYEKL. CDR3 size: 15 residues. The CDR3 region is CASSSVRDNQETQYF. The CDR3, as DNA: TGCGCCAGCAGCTCCGTCCGGGACAACCAAGAGACCCAGTACTTT.

V gene TRBV19 combines with J gene TRBJ1-5; a possible D gene is TRBD1 (6 bases). The germline V gene has CDR1 LNHDA and CDR2 SQIVND (reference sequence). The V end lost 2 bases, the J end lost 3 bases, and 8 bases lay between the germline ends. The CDR3 consists of 14 residues. The CDR3 region is CASSITGTNQPQHF. Written as DNA, the CDR3 is TGTGCCAGTAGTATAACAGGGACCAATCAGCCCCAGCATTTT.

The chain couples TRBV3-1 to TRBJ1-2, with 9 nucleotides matching TRBD1. Germline-derived CDR1 and CDR2 are LGHDT and YNNKEL (reference sequence). The junction had 8 bases not matched to a gene; V was cut back by 6 bases and J by 0 bases. The CDR3 contains 16 residues. The CDR3 spells CASRPMGTGTNYGYTF. In nucleotides, the CDR3 is TGTGCCAGCAGGCCGATGGGGACAGGGACTAACTATGGCTACACCTTC.

This chain connects TRBV10-3 to TRBJ1-5, with 10 bases fitting TRBD1. The CDR3 loop spans 13 amino acids. V lost 10 bases, J lost 4 bases, and 4 bases stayed unmatched. Per germline, CDR1 ENHRY and CDR2 SYGVKD. Here the CDR3 reads CATRQGANQPQHF. DNA of the CDR3: TGTGCCACCCGACAGGGGGCAAATCAGCCCCAGCATTTT.

This clonotype has only a few counts. The V gene is TRBV20-1, the J gene TRBJ1-6, with 10 bases that match TRBD1. V lost 3 bases and J lost 8; bases outside the gene matches: 1. Germline V CDR1 and CDR2: DFQATT, SNEGSKA (reference sequence). The CDR3 is 13 residues long. Written as DNA, the CDR3 is TGCAGTGCTAGGGGACAGGGGTATTCACCCCTCCACTTT. Protein product: CSARGQGYSPLHF.

This chain joins TRBV7-9 and TRBJ2-5, with 13 bases that match TRBD2. The CDR3 length is 16 residues. After removal of 5 bases from V and 4 bases from J, the junction contained 7 bases not matched to a gene. In germline, CDR1 is SEHNR, CDR2 FQNEAQ (reference sequence). This CDR3 reads CASSRTSGGLGETQYF. Written as DNA, the CDR3 is TGTGCCAGCAGCCGGACTAGCGGGGGTCTGGGAGAGACCCAGTACTTC.

As concerns this clonotype: One end of the junction is discordant with germline, which a read error may explain. The V and J genes are TRBV2 and TRBJ1-2; TRBD1 agrees at 8 bases. The CDR3 length is 15 residues. CDR1 is SNHLY and CDR2 is FYNNEI in the germline V gene. DNA for the CDR3: TGTGCCAGCAGTGAATCCCGGACAGGGCCCGGTCTATCCCTCTTC. This translates into CASSESRTGPGLSLF.

The chain has TRBV2 and TRBJ1-4; 7 bases align to TRBD1. This CDR3 region has 13 residues. The trim removed 5 bases at V and 8 bases at J, leaving 5 bases unmatched. Germline CDR1 is SNHLY and CDR2 is FYNNEI. The CDR3 sequence: CASSRQGPEKLFF. The CDR3, as DNA: TGTGCCAGCAGTCGACAGGGTCCCGAAAAACTGTTTTTT.

There are a few counts of this clonotype. The chain recombines TRBV20-1 with TRBJ2-5; the D is unclear. CDR3 length equals 14 residues. Germline V gene lookup returns CDR1 DFQATT and CDR2 SNEGSKA (reference sequence). V gave up 0 bases and J gave up 1 base, with 9 bases separating them. CDR3 coding DNA: TGCAGTGCTAGAGATCCGGACGGCCAAGAGACCCAGTACTTC. This sequence encodes CSARDPDGQETQYF.

The chain links TRBV6-1 to TRBJ1-5, with D maybe TRBD1 (6 bases). The germline V gene encodes CDR1 MNHNS and CDR2 SASEGT. V shed 8 bases and J shed 3 bases, with 11 bases lying between them. This CDR3 comprises 13 residues. CDR3 loop: CASGRTVNQPQHF. The CDR3 DNA reads TGTGCCAGCGGTCGGACAGTCAATCAGCCCCAGCATTTT.

The V gene is TRBV12-3 or TRBV12-4, the J gene TRBJ1-5; D unresolved. The ends were cut back, 3 bases at V and 9 bases at J, with 9 bases in the middle. The CDR3 is 12 residues long. The CDR3 DNA follows: TGTGCCAGCAGTTTCAATAGGGTGCCCCAGCATTTT. Protein: CASSFNRVPQHF.

This clonotype showed up just once. The chain combines TRBV20-1 with TRBJ2-1; 7 bases align to TRBD1. The CDR3 has 14 amino acids. Per the germline V gene, CDR1 is DFQATT and CDR2 is SNEGSKA (reference sequence). V shed 1 base, J shed 8 bases, and the junction held 8 bases outside the gene matches. The CDR3 DNA sequence: TGCAGTGCTAGAGTGCCAGGGGGATCTCATGAGCAGTTCTTC. It specifies CSARVPGGSHEQFF.

The chain employs TRBV20-1 and TRBJ2-7; 10 bases map to TRBD1. Germline loops: CDR1 DFQATT, CDR2 SNEGSKA (reference sequence). With 6 bases clipped from V and 6 bases from J, the junction kept 2 bases outside the gene matches. The CDR3 spans 11 residues. This chain's CDR3 is CSARTGGEQYF. DNA for the CDR3: TGCAGTGCCAGGACAGGGGGCGAGCAGTACTTC.

The chain links TRBV20-1 to TRBJ2-1; weak D call: TRBD1 (7 bases). V shed 6 bases and J shed 0 bases, with 21 bases lying between them. The CDR3 length is 17 residues. Germline CDR1 and CDR2: DFQATT and SNEGSKA (reference sequence). The CDR3 nucleotides read TGCAGTGCGAGGGACAGTCGTCGGGGACTCTCCTACAATGAGCAGTTCTTC. Translation: CSARDSRRGLSYNEQFF.